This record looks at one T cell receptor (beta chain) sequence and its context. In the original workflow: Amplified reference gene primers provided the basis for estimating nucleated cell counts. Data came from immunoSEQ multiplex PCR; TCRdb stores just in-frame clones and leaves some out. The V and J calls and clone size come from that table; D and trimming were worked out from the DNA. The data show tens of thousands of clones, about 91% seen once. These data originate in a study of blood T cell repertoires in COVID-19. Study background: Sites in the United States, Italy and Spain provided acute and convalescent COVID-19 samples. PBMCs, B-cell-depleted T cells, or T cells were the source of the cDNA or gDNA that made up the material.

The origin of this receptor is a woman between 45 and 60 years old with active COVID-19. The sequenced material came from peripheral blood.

The CDR3 reads CASSMSVYETQYF. The CDR3 DNA reads TGTGCCAGTAGTATGTCGGTATATGAGACCCAGTACTTC. The chain has TRBV19 and TRBJ2-5; D call uncertain. Per germline, CDR1 LNHDA and CDR2 SQIVND (reference sequence). The CDR3 spans 13 residues. V was clipped by 3 bases and J by 5 bases, with 10 bases between them.